This T cell receptor (beta chain) originates from a study of T cell responses to AZD1222 COVID-19 vaccine. About this clone itself: The antigen is unknown.

Study results and limitations: Repertoires were sampled only after the peak T cell response. White British donors predominated, females outnumbered males, and clonal diversity was possibly underestimated. Among spike-specific TCRs, nearly half reportedly target unmutated variant regions. There were vaccine-associated CD4 TCRs across spike, dominant at 160-218 and 743-854.

This CDR3 has 15 amino acids. V was shortened by 1 base and J by 7 bases, with 12 bases between the two germline ends. Per germline, CDR1 SGDLS and CDR2 YYNGEE. TCRdb keeps only in-frame clones here, not all; method: immunoSEQ multiplex PCR. The sample gives some 120,000 clones, roughly 89% of which show up once; approximately 30% is in the top ten. The receptor's source is an adult in good health. The J gene is TRBJ1-6, the V gene TRBV9; D might be TRBD1 (5 bases). The sample here was peripheral blood, taken on day 0 of AZD1222 vaccination. CDR3 protein: CASSVMTEENSPLHF. In DNA form, the CDR3 reads TGTGCCAGCAGCGTAATGACAGAAGAAAATTCACCCCTCCACTTT. Full variable domain (rest looked up from reference TRBV9 and TRBJ1-6): DSGVTQTPKHLITATGQRVTLRCSPRSGDLSVYWYQQSLDQGLQFLIQYYNGEERAKGNILERFSAQQFPDLHSELNLSSLELGDSALYFCASSVMTEENSPLHFGNGTRLTVT.